This is a list of T cell receptor beta chains from one sample in a study of blood T cells in healthy people across ages. TCRdb re-called the 5' RACE reads through MiXCR, storing one row per CDR3 protein. The repertoire holds around 990,000 distinct CDR3 sequences, with 35% to 40% as singletons. The specimen sequenced was blood. The receptors were gathered from a man younger than 35 in good health. The CDR3 runs from the conserved cysteine through the conserved F or W. D genes are given only for firm matches. Expanded clones get a size class; other rows say once, few or many, or leave the size out.

15	NA	TRBV5-1	TRBJ2-3	few	TGCGCCAGCAGCCTCAGGGGAGAAGGAACAGATACGCAGTATTTT	CASSLRGEGTDTQYF
16	TRBD2	TRBV27	TRBJ2-5	NA	TGTGCCAGCAGTCAGGGAGGACTAGTCTCCAGAAATGAGCAGTACTTC	CASSQGGLVSRNEQYF
13	NA	TRBV4-1	TRBJ1-4	NA	TGCGCCAGCAGCCAAGCGGTTCAGGAAAAACTGTTTTTT	CASSQAVQEKLFF
14	NA	TRBV30	TRBJ2-1	NA	TGTGCCTGGAGTGACCCCGGAGCCACCAATGAGCAGTTCTTC	CAWSDPGATNEQFF
15	NA	TRBV12-5	TRBJ2-3	NA	TGTGCTAGTGGCCCTGCCGGCGGGGGCACAGATACGCAGTATTTT	CASGPAGGGTDTQYF
12	NA	TRBV5-1	TRBJ2-7	NA	TGCGCCAGCAGCCCGCAGAGTAATGAGCAGTACTTC	CASSPQSNEQYF
14	NA	TRBV9	TRBJ2-3	NA	TGTGCCAGCAGCGTACGTCCTGGGGAGGATACGCAGTATTTT	CASSVRPGEDTQYF
15	NA	TRBV20-1	TRBJ2-2	NA	TGCAGTGCTAGAGTGGCAGGGGCAAACACCGGGGAGCTGTTTTTT	CSARVAGANTGELFF
15	NA	TRBV5-6	TRBJ2-7	NA	TGTGCCAGCAGCTCGGTCGGACAGAACTCCTACGAGCGGTACTTC	CASSSVGQNSYERYF
19	NA	TRBV20-1	TRBJ2-1	NA	TGCAGTGCTAGAGATCGGGCAGGCTTAGCCCCTTTTACCGTCAATGAGCAGTTCTTC	CSARDRAGLAPFTVNEQFF
15	NA	TRBV10-3	TRBJ1-1	NA	TGTGCCATCAGTGAAAAAGACGGTGAAGGGACTGAAGCTTTCTTT	CAISEKDGEGTEAFF
18	TRBD2	TRBV3-1	TRBJ2-1	once	TGTGCCAGCAGCCGAGTACTAGCGGGGGGGAACGCCTACAATGAGCAGTTCTTC	CASSRVLAGGNAYNEQFF
14	NA	TRBV30	TRBJ1-4	NA	TGTGCCTGGAGTGTAAAGGGAGGTGGTGAAAAACTGTTTTTT	CAWSVKGGGEKLFF
16	NA	TRBV5-6	TRBJ2-1	NA	TGTGCCAGCAGCTGGGACTCCCCGGTCTCCTACAATGAGCAGTTCTTC	CASSWDSPVSYNEQFF
22	NA	TRBV20-1	TRBJ1-4	NA	TGCAGTGCTAGAGGGGGGAGTTATGGGATCGTACCGAGACACTTCATCAATGAAAAACTGTTTTTT	CSARGGSYGIVPRHFINEKLFF
16	NA	TRBV7-2	TRBJ1-1	NA	TGTGCCAGCAGCCCCTGGCGGGACGGAATGAACACTGAAGCTTTCTTT	CASSPWRDGMNTEAFF
14	NA	TRBV6-1	TRBJ1-2	NA	TGTGCCAGCAGTGAAATTGGTCAGACCTATGGCTACACCTTC	CASSEIGQTYGYTF
16	NA	TRBV2	TRBJ2-5	NA	TGTGCCAGCAGTGTGTTGGGCGGGGGCCTCCCCAATGAGCAGTACTTC	CASSVLGGGLPNEQYF
12	NA	TRBV20-1	TRBJ2-5	few	TGCAGTGCTCTCCGACAGAGAGAGACCCAGTACTTC	CSALRQRETQYF
15	NA	TRBV28	TRBJ2-2	NA	TGTGCCAGCAGTTTATCACAGCCGAACACCGGGGAGCTGTTTTTT	CASSLSQPNTGELFF
12	NA	TRBV4-2	TRBJ2-7	few	TGTGCCAGCAGCCAAGATAGGGACGAGCAGTACTTC	CASSQDRDEQYF
15	TRBD2	TRBV9	TRBJ2-5	NA	TGTGCCAGCAGCGCTAGCGGGGGGCGTCACAATGAGCAGTACTTC	CASSASGGRHNEQYF
14	NA	TRBV4-2	TRBJ2-7	many	TGTGCCAGCAGCGCCGCTCCAGGGAGGTACGAGCAGTACTTC	CASSAAPGRYEQYF
13	NA	TRBV24-1	TRBJ2-1	NA	TGTGCCACCAGTGATTCGTCGGCTACTGAGCAGTTCTTC	CATSDSSATEQFF
15	TRBD1	TRBV20-1	TRBJ2-1	NA	TGCAGTGCAGACGACAGGGCCGTTGAATCCAATGAGCAGTTCTTC	CSADDRAVESNEQFF
14	TRBD1	TRBV7-2	TRBJ1-4	NA	TGTGCCAGCAGCAGCGACAGGGATGGTGAAAAACTGTTTTTT	CASSSDRDGEKLFF
16	TRBD2	TRBV6-6	TRBJ2-3	few	TGTGCCAGCAGTGACTTAGCGGGGGTTATTAAAGATACGCAGTATTTT	CASSDLAGVIKDTQYF
13	NA	TRBV12-3/TRBV12-4	TRBJ1-2	NA	TGTGCCAGCAGTTTCTCGAAGAGTTTAGGCTACACCTTC	CASSFSKSLGYTF
13	TRBD2	TRBV6-5	TRBJ2-3	NA	TGTGCCAGCAGCCTGACTAGCGGGGGTACGCAGTATTTT	CASSLTSGGTQYF
14	NA	TRBV12-3/TRBV12-4	TRBJ1-4	NA	TGTGCCAGCAGTCGAGACGGGGGTAATGAAAAACTGTTTTTT	CASSRDGGNEKLFF
18	NA	TRBV4-2	TRBJ2-5	few	TGTGCCAGCAGCCAAGAATCCGGGCGGCGAGACTACCAAGAGACCCAGTACTTC	CASSQESGRRDYQETQYF
15	NA	TRBV5-6	TRBJ2-1	NA	TGTGCCAGCAGTTCAGGGTTCGGCTCCTACAATGAGCAGTTCTTC	CASSSGFGSYNEQFF
13	NA	TRBV10-3	TRBJ1-2	many	TGTGCCATCAGTGCCACCCCTAACTATGGCTACACCTTC	CAISATPNYGYTF
16	NA	TRBV5-5	TRBJ2-1	few	TGTGCCAGCCGAGACCGACAGGTCTTAGGGGACAATGAGCAGTTCTTC	CASRDRQVLGDNEQFF
13	NA	TRBV2	TRBJ2-1	few	TGTGCCAGCAGTGAAAGACTCAACAATGAGCAGTTCTTC	CASSERLNNEQFF
14	NA	TRBV6-2/TRBV6-3	TRBJ1-5	NA	TGTGCCAGCAGTTACGCCGGGAACGACCAGCCCCAGCATTTT	CASSYAGNDQPQHF
15	TRBD1	TRBV28	TRBJ1-5	few	TGTGCCAGCAGCACCGACAGGGATAGCAATCAGCCCCAGCATTTT	CASSTDRDSNQPQHF
13	NA	TRBV20-1	TRBJ1-1	NA	TGCAGTGCTAGAGGCGTACTGAACACTGAAGCTTTCTTT	CSARGVLNTEAFF
14	TRBD1	TRBV20-1	TRBJ1-1	few	TGCAGTTGTTGGGCTGGGACAGGGAACACTGAAGCTTTCTTT	CSCWAGTGNTEAFF
13	TRBD1	TRBV24-1	TRBJ1-2	NA	TGTGCCACCAGTGACCTCAGGGGGGAAGGCTACACCTTC	CATSDLRGEGYTF
14	TRBD1	TRBV6-6	TRBJ1-1	NA	TGTGCCAGCAGTTCCCGACAGGGTACCACTGAAGCTTTCTTT	CASSSRQGTTEAFF
13	NA	TRBV20-1	TRBJ1-4	NA	TGCAGTGCTAGAGATCCCAACTCTGAAAAACTGTTTTTT	CSARDPNSEKLFF
15	TRBD1	TRBV14	TRBJ2-1	NA	TGTGTCAGCAGCCAACCCCGAGGGGGCCACAATGAGCAGTTCTTC	CVSSQPRGGHNEQFF
13	NA	TRBV7-9	TRBJ2-1	NA	TGTGCCAGCAGCTTAGCACAGAACAATGAGCAGTTCTTC	CASSLAQNNEQFF
16	NA	TRBV7-2	TRBJ1-3	NA	TGTGCCAGCAGCTTACACCCCCAGGGCTCTGGAAACACCATATATTTT	CASSLHPQGSGNTIYF
16	TRBD2	TRBV28	TRBJ2-1	NA	TGTGCCAGCAGGTACCAAGCGGGAGATCTATACAATGAGCAGTTCTTC	CASRYQAGDLYNEQFF
15	NA	TRBV12-3/TRBV12-4	TRBJ2-4	NA	TGTGCCAGCATATCTACTGGGGAGGCCAAAAACATTCAGTACTTC	CASISTGEAKNIQYF
17	NA	TRBV6-1	TRBJ1-2	NA	TGTGCCAACAGTGAAGGATTAGGACAAACCACTAACTATGGCTACACCTTC	CANSEGLGQTTNYGYTF
13	TRBD1	TRBV3-1	TRBJ2-7	NA	TGTGCCAGCAGCCTCAGAGGGGGCTGGGAGCAGTACTTC	CASSLRGGWEQYF
16	NA	TRBV5-6	TRBJ2-7	NA	TGTGCCAGCAGCTTCCCCACCAGGTTGGAATCCTACGAGCAGTACTTC	CASSFPTRLESYEQYF
13	NA	TRBV9	TRBJ2-1	many	TGTGCCAGCAACGGCAGGGTGACTGATGAGCAGTTCTTC	CASNGRVTDEQFF
15	NA	TRBV7-2	TRBJ2-1	few	TGTGCCAGCAGCTTCGCACGGAGCTCCTACAATGAGCAGTTCTTC	CASSFARSSYNEQFF
14	TRBD1	TRBV20-1	TRBJ1-1	NA	TGCAGTGCTAGAGCGGTGACAGGGGGATCTGAAGCTTTCTTT	CSARAVTGGSEAFF
15	TRBD1	TRBV12-5	TRBJ1-5	NA	TGTGCTAGTGGCCTGGGACAGGGGACGCTTCAGCCCCAGCATTTT	CASGLGQGTLQPQHF
14	NA	TRBV4-1	TRBJ2-7	NA	TGCGCCAGCAGCCAGCAGTGGGTCTCCAATGAGCAGTACTTC	CASSQQWVSNEQYF
14	NA	TRBV6-1	TRBJ2-7	few	TGTGCCAGCAGTGGCGGGGACGGCTCCTACGAGCAGTACTTC	CASSGGDGSYEQYF